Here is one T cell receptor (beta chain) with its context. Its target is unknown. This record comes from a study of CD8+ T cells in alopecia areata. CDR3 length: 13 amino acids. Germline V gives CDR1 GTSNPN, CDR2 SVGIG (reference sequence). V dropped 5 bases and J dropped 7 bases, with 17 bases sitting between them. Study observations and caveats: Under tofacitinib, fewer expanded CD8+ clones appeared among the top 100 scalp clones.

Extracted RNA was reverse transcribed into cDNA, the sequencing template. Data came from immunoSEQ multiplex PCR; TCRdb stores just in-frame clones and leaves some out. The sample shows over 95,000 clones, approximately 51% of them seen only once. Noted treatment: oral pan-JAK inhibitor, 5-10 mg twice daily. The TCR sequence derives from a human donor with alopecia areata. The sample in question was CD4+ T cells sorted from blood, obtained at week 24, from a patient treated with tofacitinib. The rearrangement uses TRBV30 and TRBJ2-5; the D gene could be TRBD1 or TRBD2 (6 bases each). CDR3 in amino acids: CAWDLGGRGTQYF. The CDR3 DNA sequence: TGTGCCTGGGACCTTGGGGGGCGTGGGACCCAGTACTTC.